This paragraph reports one T cell receptor (beta chain). Its specificity is unknown. Sequencing was performed with immunoSEQ multiplex PCR; in TCRdb, only in-frame clones are kept and a portion is missing. The table has 2 million to 2.5 million clones, over 90% seen once. This sample was taken from a study of shared clonotypes between healthy human individuals. Overall study context: Researchers assigned three CD4 naive, three CD4 memory, two CD8 naive and one CD8 memory plate to each donor.

Overall study results and limits: Non-shared clonotypes were found to have lower generation probabilities than the clonotypes that were shared by all four of the sorted-subset donors.

J was trimmed by 5 bases and V by 5 bases; bases with no gene match: 10. The CDR3 is made up of 15 amino acids. CDR1 SEHNR and CDR2 FQNEAQ come from the germline V gene (reference sequence). The sample comprised naive CD4+ T cells from PBMCs. Subset defined: CD45RA+ positively selected. The rearrangement uses TRBV7-9 and TRBJ1-2; 8 bases line up with TRBD1. The origin of this receptor is a young man in good health. Some clones in this sample may be carry-over from other donors' samples. The CDR3, as DNA: TGTGCCAGCAGCCCGACGGATGGGACAGGATATGGCTACACCTTC. Residues: CASSPTDGTGYGYTF.